This TCR beta chain was captured by sequencing in a study of T cells after yellow fever vaccination. V shed 6 bases, J shed 5 bases, and the junction held 3 bases outside the gene matches. The CDR3 length is 14 residues. A universal primer site and UMIs were added as TCR cDNA was made by 5'RACE template switching. Using its own MiXCR run on the 5' RACE reads, TCRdb lists one record per CDR3 protein. Of 400,000 to 450,000 distinct CDR3 sequences listed, 18% are singletons. This clonotype was detected a few times. The sequence came from a man aged 18 to 29 who received the YFV17D yellow fever vaccine. This chain connects TRBV12-3 or TRBV12-4 to TRBJ2-5, with 13 bases that match TRBD2. This specimen was PBMCs, taken before the yellow fever booster vaccination. The CDR3: CASRGTSGDETQYF. CDR3 bases: TGTGCCAGCAGGGGGACTAGCGGGGATGAGACCCAGTACTTC.